This entry lists 2 T cell receptor beta chains sequenced from one sample in a study of blood T cell repertoires in COVID-19. Measured with immunoSEQ multiplex PCR; TCRdb has only the in-frame clones, and not every one. The table lists around 180,000 clones, approximately 85% of them singletons. Sample: peripheral blood. These receptors were taken from a man in his sixties with acute or convalescent COVID-19.

The chain links TRBV19 to TRBJ1-1; D perhaps matches TRBD1 (6 bases). The CDR3 loop spans 14 amino acids. Germline assignment: CDR1 LNHDA and CDR2 SQIVND (reference sequence). Between the trimmed V and J ends, which lost 3 bases and 5 bases, there was a span of 13 bases. As DNA, the CDR3 is TGTGCCAGTAGTATCGGGCAGGGGCGAACTGAAGCTTTCTTT. It translates to CASSIGQGRTEAFF. Drawing the rest from reference TRBV19 and TRBJ1-1, the complete variable domain is DGGITQSPKYLFRKEGQNVTLSCEQNLNHDAMYWYRQDPGQGLRLIYYSQIVNDFQKGDIAEGYSVSREKKESFPLTVTSAQKNPTAFYLCASSIGQGRTEAFFGQGTRLTVV.

V usage is TRBV28 and J usage is TRBJ2-7, with D possibly TRBD1 on 6 matching bases. Trimming took off 3 bases at V and 3 bases at J, with 15 bases between the two ends. The germline V gene has CDR1 MDHEN and CDR2 SYDVKM. This CDR3 is built from 15 residues. DNA of the CDR3: TGTGCCAGCAGTTTCTTTGGGGGCACAAACTACGAGCAGTACTTC. Protein: CASSFFGGTNYEQYF.